The T cell receptor beta chain under discussion was sequenced for a study of long-term antiretroviral therapy in people with HIV. A v3.0 immunoSEQ assay was performed at survey level. Repertoires were generated with immunoSEQ multiplex PCR, while TCRdb's copy carries only in-frame clones and drops some. The data contain about 22,000 clones, 70% to 90% of them seen just once; the ten biggest clones take up 4.6%. This clone showed up just a few times. The CDR3 totals 14 residues. V was trimmed by 0 bases and J by 2 bases, leaving 5 bases between them. Per germline, CDR1 SGHRS and CDR2 YFSETQ. This specimen consisted of unsorted PBMCs, obtained 1.3 years after starting antiretroviral therapy. This sequence originates from a man aged 55 to 70 with HIV. The rearrangement uses TRBV5-1 and TRBJ2-2; the D is unclear. CDR3 bases: TGCGCCAGCAGCTTGGGAACTAACACCGGGGAGCTGTTTTTT. Protein: CASSLGTNTGELFF.